The T cell receptor (beta chain) under discussion was sequenced for a study of cytomegalovirus exposure and HLA in healthy donors (dated by TCRdb to between 2016 and 2019). Some background on the complete study: In an earlier analysis of about 560 of the donors, around 290 Gb of sequence data and 117 million unique TCR beta sequences from some 170 million T cells were reported. A handful of DR-DQ haplotypes were treated as single units for association and clustering because of strong linkage in the cohort. In an earlier analysis of more than 550 of the donors, high-throughput TCR beta sequencing was used to judge whether each TCR beta V gene segment behaved as functional or pseudogenic. In a later analysis, previously published TCR beta repertoires from several hundred donors were re-analyzed and high-resolution HLA genotyping was added so that TCR occurrence patterns could be studied. HLA typing included class I and class II loci at four-digit resolution. The genetic ancestry cluster associated with self-reported Caucasian donors included 81% of the 350 to 500 genotyped donors. Alongside the repertoire data, information on donor age, sex, ethnicity and CMV serostatus was compiled. The study combined high-throughput TCR immunosequencing, statistical association of individual TCRs with disease status, and machine learning to predict cytomegalovirus infection status. The study aimed to test whether cataloging public T cell receptors could reveal signatures of past pathogen exposure. Rather than drawing on any new phenotypic data, the later analysis identified candidate immune exposures from TCR beta sequences and the way those sequences occurred across donors. A separate validation cohort of 100 to 150 different subjects was used in addition to the roughly 700-subject first cohort. The T cell repertoires of 670 or so subjects were profiled by immunosequencing and related to cytomegalovirus serostatus. Among some 400 genotyped donors of the cohort, an average of about 220,000 unique TCR beta nucleotide sequences was sequenced per donor, of which about 19% were non-productive. Approximately 310 gigabases of sequencing data and some 85 million unique TCR sequences were included in an early release covering roughly 600 HLA-typed donors. Every repertoire in the discovery cohort had been generated on one and the same sequencing platform. Genome-wide SNP genotypes for about 65% of the roughly 700 donors were used in a later genetic analysis, which treated that subset as a discovery cohort. The number of typed donors differed by locus: about 620-640 for A, B, C, DRB1 and DQB1; some 540 for DQA1; 606 for DPA1; and about 450 for DPB1.

The library was obtained by the immunoSEQ multiplex PCR assay. The multiplex PCR relied on a mix of 60 forward primers for TCR Vbeta segments and 13 reverse primers for TCR Jbeta segments. Amplification of the CDR3 region of rearranged TCR beta genes was performed with a multiplex PCR assay on genomic DNA. The Illumina HiSeq System was used to sequence the amplified TCR beta libraries as 87-base-pair reads. Concerning the study's data processing: A later analysis tallied some 79 million unique TCR beta chains across the 660 or so repertoires, and about 10 million of those chains were shared by two or more donors. To remove PCR and sequencing errors, raw reads were error-corrected and collapsed into unique sequences using a nearest-neighbor algorithm that merged closely related sequences. CDR3 sequences were aligned to IMGT reference sequences to assign V, D and J gene segments. For a sequence to be retained, a match of at least six nucleotides to both a V gene segment and a J gene segment was required. Rearrangements were classified as productive when the CDR3 lacked stop codons and remained in frame with V and J, and all other rearrangements were classified as non-productive. Following IMGT convention, CDR3 was defined as the stretch from the second conserved V-encoded cysteine up to the conserved J-encoded phenylalanine. The earlier analysis of a few hundred of the donors excluded any sequence lacking an unambiguous match to a single V gene segment. An earlier analysis of 450 to 650 of the donors called V segments functional above 56.7% productive rearrangements and segregating when the between-donor standard deviation exceeded 5%. A statistical classification framework was built to diagnose cytomegalovirus status from the catalog of TCR beta chain sequences. V and J gene assignment, in a later analysis, came from comparing TCR nucleotide sequences with IMGT/GENE-DB human TR gene sequences. The TCRdist pipeline was used in a later analysis to assign CDR3 sequences and most-parsimonious VDJ recombination scenarios. In a later analysis, each TCR beta chain was defined by its CDR3 amino acid sequence together with its V-gene family, and reads without a unique V-gene family were excluded. To address suspected cross-contamination and a sequencing artifact, a later analysis removed several hundred highly shared, low-generation-probability nucleotide sequences. In a later analysis, a clonal expansion index was calculated for each public chain from normalized within-repertoire ranks of inferred template counts. Generation probabilities in a later analysis came from a VDJ recombination model fitted to out-of-frame rearrangements, and those results were checked against IGoR. A later analysis scored TCR-TCR, TCR-HLA and TCR-CMV co-occurrence with hypergeometric tests, applying a repertoire-size bias correction to TCR pairs. To estimate false discovery rates, a later analysis permuted the HLA or CMV assignments 20 times. In a later analysis, co-occurring TCRs were grouped using DBSCAN, with TCRdist sequence similarity added in when clustering inside HLA-allele-positive subsets. Repertoires with fewer than 30,000 or more than 120,000 public chains, plus five repertoires with anomalous nucleotide sharing, were excluded from co-occurrence clustering. The table was pulled from immuneACCESS by TCRdb, which kept in-frame rearrangements only. Such tables lose some clones; where checked, under half of the loss comes from unresolved V genes, and the rest has no known cause. Clone size and V and J calls were adopted from that table, with D and trimming inferred from the DNA. This sample has approximately 200,000 clones in its table, and about 80% of those were observed once. The ten biggest clones cover around 2% of the sample.

The full study reports these points: The earlier analysis of approximately 540 of the donors excluded some 15 rarely observed V segments, including chromosome 9 orphons, because counts were too low. In a later analysis, HLA-associated TCR beta chains showed more clonal expansion and lower generation probabilities than non-associated chains that were equally common. Cytomegalovirus status was reported to be diagnosed by the classifier with high specificity and sensitivity in both the original and validation cohorts. In vitro tests confirmed that a few of the cytomegalovirus-associated TCR beta chains recognize cytomegalovirus antigens. According to the authors, the approach could potentially be generalized to other disease states and immunological phenotypes. In a later analysis, 16,951 TCR beta sequences were associated with specific HLA alleles at a false discovery rate of 0.05. In a later analysis, several top co-occurrence clusters were reported to appear linked to parvovirus B19, influenza, CMV and Epstein-Barr virus. A later genetic analysis reported fewer N-insertions in productive TCRs among donors in an Asian-associated ancestry cluster than the roughly 700-donor mean. Most TCR sequences were observed very rarely across donors, whereas some public TCRs were present in many individuals. A further reported finding was that TCR beta sequences accurately predicted the HLA-A and HLA-B alleles for most subjects in the first cohort. A cluster of highly shared sequence variants was judged likely to represent a technical artifact of the sequencing pipeline. An association between a missense DCLRE1C variant and V-gene and J-gene trimming of TCR beta chains was found in a later genetic analysis and replicated in an independent cohort. Correlated functional status among segregating V segments might be attributable to linkage disequilibrium, but an unknown experimental factor could not be ruled out. According to a later analysis, most CMV-associated TCR beta chains appeared to be HLA-restricted, and the HLA associations seemed to be driven largely by CMV exposure. The 87-base-pair reads could not distinguish some IMGT-functional V segments, including TRBV6-2 and TRBV6-3, so those segments were excluded. The study listed 150 to 200 TCR beta chains as associated with cytomegalovirus. CMV serostatus was the only immune exposure information available for the cohort. When HLA alleles, especially DR and DQ, strongly co-occurred, attributing TCR associations to individual alleles was difficult. In an earlier analysis of some 640 of the donors, most TCR beta V segments were observed in productive rearrangements about 87% or about 30% of the time, broadly matching IMGT annotations. According to a later analysis, TCR association rates differed among HLA loci, with DRB1 alleles showing the most associated TCRs and HLA-C alleles showing the fewest. Roughly uniform sequencing depth across donors was assumed in presence/absence analyses, although this assumption may not hold. HLA typing was unavailable for some donors at each locus, so association tests used only the typed subset. Only TCR beta chains were sequenced in this cohort, and the absence of alpha or paired-chain data limited detectable features.

For this clone: Its specific antigen is unknown. Base-call qualities are not available, and no considerably larger clone is one nucleotide away.

The cohort was made up of around 720 healthy bone marrow donors. Cohort members were all nominally healthy when sampled, although unrecorded immune exposures were likely present. The donor tested CMV seronegative, placing the donor among the 350 or so seronegative members of the cohort. A peripheral blood sample was collected from each donor, and TCR beta sequencing was performed on peripheral blood mononuclear cells. The Qiagen DNeasy Blood Extraction Kit was used to extract genomic DNA from the blood cell samples. V and J lose 3 bases and 7 bases, and a span of 9 bases separates them. The CDR3 runs 12 amino acids, cysteine and phenylalanine included. The only DNA kept is the CDR3, 36 bases in frame from the first base. CDR1 is given as LGHNA and CDR2 as YSLEER, both from the germline V gene.

The sample comprised PBMCs. This clonotype was sampled from a man younger than 35 in good health and CMV-seronegative. The rearranged chain carries TRBV4-3 and TRBJ1-2; the D gene is not confidently resolved. In nucleotide form, the sequence is TGCGCCAGCAGCCACACACGAGGTGGCTACACCTTC. It codes for CASSHTRGGYTF.